The 32 T cell receptor beta chains reported below all come from one sample, sequenced in a study of vaccination effects on CD4 cells after COVID-19. Clones were sequenced by immunoSEQ multiplex PCR, and TCRdb holds only the in-frame ones, with some missing. The sample records over 30,000 clones, under 75% being singletons. After expansion with viral peptide pools in the ViraFEST assay, antigen-specific CD4+ T cells were sequenced. CD4+ T cell isolation took place after more than eight days of culture. Among the vaccine recipients, none had a prior SARS-CoV-2 infection, and nucleocapsid antibodies were negative. The antigens for these receptors are not known. The material was CD4+ T cells from PBMCs cultured with SARS-CoV-2 spike peptides, obtained before COVID-19 vaccination. All receptors come from a human donor who received a COVID-19 vaccine.

The chain couples TRBV3-1 (or the pseudogene TRBV3-2) to TRBJ1-4, with D perhaps TRBD1 (5 bases). CDR3 length equals 14 residues. The V end was cut by 0 bases, the J end by 8 bases, with 10 bases between. Germline V gene sequence: CDR1 LGHDT, CDR2 YNNKEL (reference sequence). CDR3 sequence: CASSQDREGEKLFF. CDR3 bases: TGTGCCAGCAGCCAAGACAGGGAGGGAGAAAAACTGTTTTTT.

The chain joins TRBV2 to TRBJ2-6; 11 nucleotides match TRBD2. CDR1 and CDR2 (germline): SNHLY, FYNNEI. The CDR3 extends over 17 amino acids. V was clipped by 4 bases and J by 2 bases; unmatched bases: 4. The CDR3 spells CASSGVAGGAGANVLTF. DNA of the CDR3: TGTGCCAGCAGTGGGGTAGCGGGAGGGGCTGGGGCCAACGTCCTGACTTTC.

The chain combines TRBV18 with TRBJ1-1; the D gene is possibly TRBD1 (5 bases). Deletions cut 2 bases from V and 7 bases from J, with 8 bases between. Germline CDR1 KGHSH, CDR2 LQKENI. CDR3 size: 12 residues. In nucleotides, the CDR3 is TGTGCCAGCTCACCAGGGACTGGTGAAGCTTTCTTT. This codes for CASSPGTGEAFF.

This sequence joins TRBV4-1 and TRBJ2-4, with 15 bases identical to TRBD2. From germline, CDR1 is MGHRA and CDR2 YSYEKL. The CDR3 runs 18 residues. The trim removed 3 bases at V and 0 bases at J, leaving 3 bases unmatched. CDR3 sequence (DNA): TGCGCCAGCAGCCAGGGACTAGCGGGGGGTTTAGCCAAAAACATTCAGTACTTC. Translating it yields CASSQGLAGGLAKNIQYF.

This chain links TRBV18 with TRBJ2-2; a possible D gene is TRBD2 (5 bases). This CDR3 spans 14 amino acids. CDR1 KGHSH and CDR2 LQKENI come from the germline V gene. V was trimmed by 6 bases and J by 4 bases, leaving 12 bases between them. DNA of the CDR3: TGTGCCAGCTCCTGGGGAGCGACCACCGGGGAGCTGTTTTTT. This sequence encodes CASSWGATTGELFF.

V usage is TRBV29-1 and J usage is TRBJ1-1; maybe TRBD1 (5 bases). The CDR3 spans 15 residues. V lost 3 bases to trimming and J lost 4 bases, with 18 bases between them. Germline V gene sequence: CDR1 SQVTM, CDR2 ANQGSEA. CDR3 loop: CSVEVRRGEGTEAFF. The CDR3 coding sequence is TGCAGCGTTGAGGTGAGGAGGGGCGAGGGCACTGAAGCTTTCTTT. The variable domain in full, with the rest retrieved from reference TRBV29-1 and TRBJ1-1, is SAVISQKPSRDICQRGTSLTIQCQVDSQVTMMFWYRQQPGQSLTLIATANQGSEATYESGFVIDKFPISRPNLTFSTLTVSNMSPEDSSIYLCSVEVRRGEGTEAFFGQGTRLTVV.

V usage is TRBV13 and J usage is TRBJ2-2; D is unresolved. CDR3 size: 13 residues. Per germline, CDR1 PRHDT and CDR2 FYEKMQ (reference sequence). The V end was cut by 1 base, the J end by 7 bases, with 7 bases between. Here the CDR3 reads CASSLAPVGELFF. The CDR3 region has the DNA TGTGCCAGCAGCTTAGCCCCCGTCGGGGAGCTGTTTTTT.

The V gene is TRBV5-4, the J gene TRBJ1-6; 8 positions agree with TRBD1. The ends lost 4 bases at V and 5 bases at J; junction bases unmatched: 5. CDR3 length: 15 amino acids. In germline, CDR1 is SGHNT, CDR2 YYREEE (reference sequence). CDR3 residues: CASSLQGADNSPLHF. CDR3 DNA: TGTGCCAGCAGCCTCCAGGGGGCAGATAATTCACCCCTCCACTTT.

This clone was seen only once. The J gene is TRBJ1-6, the V gene TRBV27; a weak D match, TRBD1 (6 bases). The CDR3 sequence is 17 residues long. Trimming removed 2 bases from V and 1 base from J, with 12 bases in between. The germline V gene has CDR1 MNHEY and CDR2 SMNVEV (reference sequence). The CDR3 loop is CASSLKGGGSYNSPLHF. The CDR3 DNA is TGTGCCAGCAGTTTAAAAGGGGGGGGGTCCTATAATTCACCCCTCCACTTT.

This clone was detected only a few times. The rearrangement links TRBV7-9 to TRBJ2-1; the match to TRBD2 covers 7 bases. In germline, CDR1 is SEHNR, CDR2 FQNEAQ (reference sequence). With V trimmed by 2 bases and J by 3 bases, 10 bases remained unmatched. The CDR3 contains 17 residues. The CDR3 spells CASSLMLSSGYYNEQFF. CDR3 DNA sequence: TGTGCCAGCAGCTTAATGTTGTCTAGCGGATACTACAATGAGCAGTTCTTC.

The V and J genes are TRBV4-2 and TRBJ2-6, with D possibly TRBD1 on 6 matching bases. Germline V lookup: CDR1 LGHNA, CDR2 YNFKEQ. V shed 4 bases and J shed 0 bases, with 25 bases lying between them. The CDR3 has 21 residues. In DNA, the CDR3 is TGTGCCAGCAGCCGCTTGAGACCGCAGGGGATGTCACTCTCTGGGGCCAACGTCCTGACTTTC. It is translated as CASSRLRPQGMSLSGANVLTF.

This rearrangement joins TRBV19 to TRBJ2-5; TRBD1 aligns across 8 bases. The CDR3 runs to 15 residues. The V segment lost 7 bases and the J segment 5 bases; nucleotides outside the gene matches: 12. Germline-derived CDR1 and CDR2 are LNHDA and SQIVND (reference sequence). The CDR3 nucleotides are TGTGCCAGTAACCGTGGCGGACAGGGTGGGGAGACCCAGTACTTC. Its translation is CASNRGGQGGETQYF.

The V and J genes are TRBV28 and TRBJ2-2, with D perhaps TRBD2 (6 bases). The germline gives CDR1 MDHEN, CDR2 SYDVKM. CDR3 length equals 16 residues. The germline V and J ends were trimmed by 2 bases and 6 bases, with 16 bases remaining between them. The CDR3 DNA follows: TGTGCCAGCAGTTTAATTGGGACTCCCGTCTCCGGGGAGCTGTTTTTT. Translated: CASSLIGTPVSGELFF.

The chain carries TRBV19 and TRBJ1-5, with TRBD1 identical over 7 bases. Germline V gene lookup returns CDR1 LNHDA and CDR2 SQIVND (reference sequence). This CDR3 spans 15 amino acids. The ends lost 10 bases at V and 3 bases at J; junction bases unmatched: 12. The CDR3 is CATSGQAASNQPQHF. CDR3 bases: TGTGCCACTTCAGGACAGGCTGCTTCCAATCAGCCCCAGCATTTT.

This clone has only one observation. This chain joins TRBV11-2 and TRBJ1-2; possibly TRBD1 for D (6 bases). The V end lost 2 bases, the J end lost 4 bases, and 14 bases lay between the germline ends. Per germline, CDR1 SGHAT and CDR2 FQNNGV. The length of the CDR3 is 15 residues. CDR3 sequence: CASSLSTGAFYGYTF. In DNA, the CDR3 is TGTGCCAGCAGCTTATCGACAGGCGCTTTCTATGGCTACACCTTC.

The chain links TRBV29-1 to TRBJ2-2; TRBD1 agrees at 10 bases. The CDR3 runs 14 residues. Germline V gene data show CDR1 as SQVTM and CDR2 as ANQGSEA. V shed 7 bases and J 0 bases; nucleotides not matched to a gene: 2. The CDR3 nucleotides read TGCAGCGCTGACAGGGGGCCGAACACCGGGGAGCTGTTTTTT. Its protein is CSADRGPNTGELFF.

This clone was detected only once. The rearrangement joins TRBV7-2 to TRBJ2-1; the match to TRBD2 covers 7 bases. In germline, CDR1 is SGHTA, CDR2 FQGNSA. The CDR3 length is 12 residues. V lost 9 bases, J lost 4 bases, and 3 bases stayed unmatched. CDR3 sequence: CASAGDYNEQFF. CDR3 DNA: TGTGCCAGTGCGGGGGATTACAATGAGCAGTTCTTC. The complete variable domain, with remaining parts taken from reference TRBV7-2 and TRBJ2-1, reads GAGVSQSPSNKVTEKGKDVELRCDPISGHTALYWYRQSLGQGLEFLIYFQGNSAPDKSGLPSDRFSAERTGGSVSTLTIQRTQQEDSAVYLCASAGDYNEQFFGPGTRLTVL.

The rearrangement joins TRBV5-4 to TRBJ2-3; 7 bases line up with TRBD2. CDR1 SGHNT and CDR2 YYREEE come from the germline V gene (reference sequence). The CDR3 is 14 residues long. V shed 3 bases, J shed 0 bases, and the junction held 1 base outside the gene matches. The chain's CDR3 is CASSSAGSTDTQYF. CDR3 DNA: TGTGCCAGCAGCTCAGCGGGAAGCACAGATACGCAGTATTTT.

This chain uses TRBV9 with TRBJ1-2, with 7 bases that match TRBD1. The V gene end was trimmed by 6 bases and the J gene end by 3 bases; junction bases not matched to a gene: 5. This CDR3 contains 13 residues. CDR1 SGDLS and CDR2 YYNGEE come from the germline V gene. CDR3 coding DNA: TGTGCCAGCACCCCCACAGGGGACTATGGCTACACCTTC. Translation gives CASTPTGDYGYTF.

The genes are TRBV4-1 and TRBJ2-1; D might be TRBD2 (5 bases). CDR3 length: 15 residues. V gave up 4 bases and J gave up 7 bases, with 17 bases separating them. CDR1 is MGHRA, CDR2 YSYEKL, per germline. CDR3 sequence: CASSRTLGGLNEQFF. As DNA, the CDR3 is TGCGCCAGCAGCCGTACCCTTGGAGGTCTAAATGAGCAGTTCTTC.

The chain combines TRBV6-2 or TRBV6-3 with TRBJ1-2, with 7 bases identical to TRBD1. V was pared by 5 bases and J by 3 bases, with 3 bases of the junction left unmatched. The length of the CDR3 is 13 residues. Per germline, CDR1 MNHEY and CDR2 SVGEGT. CDR3 loop: CASSRGPYYGYTF. The CDR3 region has the DNA TGTGCCAGCAGTAGGGGGCCATACTATGGCTACACCTTC.

The chain couples TRBV18 to TRBJ2-1; the D call may be TRBD1 or TRBD2 (5 bases each). Germline lookup yields CDR1 KGHSH and CDR2 LQKENI. There are 16 residues in the CDR3. The ends were cut back, 1 base at V and 7 bases at J, with 17 bases in the middle. The CDR3 DNA follows: TGTGCCAGCTCACCACGGGGGAAAGATCGGATGAATGAGCAGTTCTTC. Translation gives CASSPRGKDRMNEQFF.

The chain recombines TRBV5-5 with TRBJ1-4, with a tentative D call TRBD1 (6 bases). The CDR3 is made up of 16 amino acids. The V and J ends lost 2 bases and 3 bases respectively, with 14 bases between them. Germline values: CDR1 SGHKS, CDR2 YYEKEE (reference sequence). The chain's CDR3 is CASSFLRDTSNEKLFF. The CDR3 nucleotides read TGTGCCAGCAGCTTTCTCCGGGACACCTCTAATGAAAAACTGTTTTTT.

V is TRBV5-1 and J is TRBJ1-4; tentative D call: TRBD1 (6 bases). CDR1 is SGHRS, CDR2 YFSETQ, per germline. This CDR3 has 15 amino acids. V was shortened by 5 bases and J by 8 bases, with 19 bases between the two germline ends. CDR3 residues: CASRSGGSVKEKLFF. DNA for the CDR3: TGCGCCAGCAGGTCTGGGGGCTCTGTGAAAGAAAAACTGTTTTTT.

The chain couples TRBV6-1 to TRBJ1-2, with a tentative D call TRBD1 (5 bases). The V end was cut by 4 bases, the J end by 4 bases, with 22 bases between. CDR1 is MNHNS and CDR2 is SASEGT in the germline V gene. This CDR3 comprises 17 residues. The CDR3 bases are TGTGCCAGCAGTGGGCCGGGGGGGACGCACCCCCTCTATGGCTACACCTTC. Amino acids: CASSGPGGTHPLYGYTF.

In nucleotides, the CDR3 is TGTGCCACCGGACAGGGGGCGAAGTACACTGAAGCTTTCTTT. This sequence encodes CATGQGAKYTEAFF. V and J are TRBV6-5 and TRBJ1-1, with TRBD1 matching 11 bases. Losses at the gene ends were 10 bases for V and 3 bases for J; bases not matched to a gene: 7. The CDR3 is 14 amino acids. Germline V gene lookup returns CDR1 MNHEY and CDR2 SVGAGI.

The gene calls are TRBV6-5 and TRBJ1-2, with TRBD1 identical over 9 bases. V dropped 0 bases and J dropped 3; count of bases not matched to a gene: 2. The CDR3 contains 15 residues. CDR1 and CDR2 from the germline V gene are MNHEY and SVGAGI. CDR3 bases: TGTGCCAGCAGTTACTCCCGACAGGGGGACTATGGCTACACCTTC. Translating gives CASSYSRQGDYGYTF.

V gene TRBV4-3 combines with J gene TRBJ1-2, with a possible D match to TRBD1 (6 bases). V gave up 4 bases and J gave up 7 bases, with 13 bases separating them. This CDR3 region has 13 residues. CDR1 and CDR2 from the germline V gene are LGHNA and YSLEER. The CDR3 protein is CASSRTSQGGYTF. The CDR3, as DNA: TGCGCCAGCAGCCGGACATCACAGGGTGGCTACACCTTC.

V and J are TRBV18 and TRBJ2-7, with TRBD1 as a possible D gene (6 bases). Germline V gives CDR1 KGHSH, CDR2 LQKENI. CDR3 length equals 15 residues. The V and J ends lost 6 bases and 6 bases respectively, with 21 bases between them. Written as DNA, the CDR3 is TGTGCCAGCTCCTATGTTGGGGCAGGGGCTCGCGAGCAGTACTTC. Its translation: CASSYVGAGAREQYF.

The genes are TRBV6-5 and TRBJ2-5, with D perhaps TRBD1 or TRBD2 (7 bases each). The germline gives CDR1 MNHEY, CDR2 SVGAGI. V lost 0 bases, J lost 4 bases, and 15 bases lay in between. The CDR3 runs to 16 residues. This CDR3 reads CASSYSSRGRGETQYF. CDR3 coding DNA: TGTGCCAGCAGTTACTCTAGCAGGGGGAGGGGAGAGACCCAGTACTTC.

The CDR3 loop reads CASSLRQGPYEQYF. The CDR3 nucleotides are TGTGCCAGCAGTTTACGACAGGGGCCCTACGAGCAGTACTTC. The chain carries TRBV27 and TRBJ2-7; TRBD1 aligns across 8 bases. The V gene's germline CDR1 is MNHEY and CDR2 SMNVEV (reference sequence). The CDR3 loop spans 14 amino acids. Trimming removed 2 bases from V and 2 bases from J; junction bases left unmatched: 2.

This clone was observed a handful of times. The rearrangement links TRBV20-1 to TRBJ2-3; no firm D call. The germline CDR1 and CDR2 sequences are DFQATT and SNEGSKA (reference sequence). The CDR3 contains 11 residues. Trimming left V 1 base short and J 5 bases short, with 4 bases between. CDR3 sequence: CSARAKDTQYF. CDR3 DNA: TGCAGTGCTAGAGCCAAAGATACGCAGTATTTT.